The sequence of this T cell receptor beta chain was determined in a study of blood T cell repertoires in COVID-19. The overall study: Material from acute and convalescent COVID-19 was sourced from the United States, Italy and Spain. PBMCs, B-cell-depleted T cells, or T cells provided the cDNA or gDNA that made up the material.

This clone was recorded a few times. Per the study methods: Reference gene primer amplification yielded estimated nucleated cell counts. Method: immunoSEQ multiplex PCR; TCRdb's copy keeps in-frame clones and lacks some. The V and J calls and clone size are taken from that table; D and trimming were inferred from the DNA. The sample holds some 150,000 clones, around 81% seen once. The receptor was isolated from a human donor in a cohort sampled during active COVID-19. The sequenced material came from peripheral blood.

CDR3 nucleotides: TGTGCCAGCAGTGCGGGACAGGGGGTGGTCACCGGGGAGCTGTTTTTT. This translates into CASSAGQGVVTGELFF. This chain uses TRBV6-6 with TRBJ2-2; 11 bases are a match to TRBD1. Germline V gene sequence: CDR1 MNHNY, CDR2 SVGAGI (reference sequence). Losses at the gene ends were 5 bases for V and 4 bases for J; bases not matched to a gene: 6. The CDR3 is 16 amino acids.